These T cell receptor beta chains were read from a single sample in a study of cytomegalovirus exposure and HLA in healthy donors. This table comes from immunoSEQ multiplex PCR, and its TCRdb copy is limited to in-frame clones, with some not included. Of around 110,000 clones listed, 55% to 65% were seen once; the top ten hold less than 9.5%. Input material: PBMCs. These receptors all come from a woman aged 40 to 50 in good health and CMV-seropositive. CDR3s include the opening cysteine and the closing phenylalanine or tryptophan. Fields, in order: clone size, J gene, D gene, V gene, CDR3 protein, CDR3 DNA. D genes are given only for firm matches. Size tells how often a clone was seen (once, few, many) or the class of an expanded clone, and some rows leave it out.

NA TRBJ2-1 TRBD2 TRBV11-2 CASSLLAGEAPYNEQFF TGTGCCAGCAGCTTACTAGCGGGAGAGGCTCCTTACAATGAGCAGTTCTTC
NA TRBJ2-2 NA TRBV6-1 CASSESNTGELFF TGTGCCAGCAGTGAATCTAACACCGGGGAGCTGTTTTTT
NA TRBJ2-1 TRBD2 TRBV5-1 CASSLFGGGTDEQFF TGCGCCAGCAGCTTGTTCGGCGGGGGGACGGATGAGCAGTTCTTC
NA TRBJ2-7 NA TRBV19 CASSIAGYEQYF TGTGCCAGTAGTATAGCAGGGTACGAGCAGTACTTC
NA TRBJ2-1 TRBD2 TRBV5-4 CASSFGAGGSYNEQFF TGTGCCAGCAGCTTTGGTGCGGGAGGAAGCTACAATGAGCAGTTCTTC
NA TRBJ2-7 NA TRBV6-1 CASSPAAPHEQYF TGTGCCAGCAGTCCCGCTGCCCCCCACGAGCAGTACTTC
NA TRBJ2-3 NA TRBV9 CASSESINTDTQYF TGTGCCAGCAGCGAGAGCATTAACACAGATACGCAGTATTTT
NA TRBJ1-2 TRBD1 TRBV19 CASSIAGQGGYGYTF TGTGCCAGTAGTATAGCTGGACAGGGGGGCTATGGCTACACCTTC
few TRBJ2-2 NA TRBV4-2 CASSLQQGSNTGELFF TGTGCCAGCAGCCTTCAACAGGGATCGAACACCGGGGAGCTGTTTTTT
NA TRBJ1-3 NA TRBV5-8 CASSDMDILSGNTIYF TGTGCCAGCAGCGACATGGACATACTCTCTGGAAACACCATATATTTT
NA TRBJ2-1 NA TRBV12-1 CASSYGTSDLDEQFF TGTGCCAGCAGCTATGGGACTAGCGATCTCGACGAGCAGTTCTTC
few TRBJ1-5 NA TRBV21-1 CASGPGEGDQPQHF TGTGCCAGCGGCCCAGGGGAGGGAGATCAGCCCCAGCATTTT
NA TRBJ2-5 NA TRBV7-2 CASSLGGEEETQYF TGTGCCAGCAGCTTAGGGGGGGAGGAAGAGACCCAGTACTTC
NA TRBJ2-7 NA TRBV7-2 CASSYDDSSYEQYF TGTGCCAGCAGTTATGATGATAGCTCCTACGAGCAGTACTTC
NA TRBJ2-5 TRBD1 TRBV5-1 CASSRGTGTQETQYF TGCGCCAGCAGTCGCGGGACAGGGACCCAAGAGACCCAGTACTTC
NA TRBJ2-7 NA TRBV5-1 CASSFGQGLAEQYF TGCGCCAGCAGCTTCGGGCAGGGACTGGCCGAGCAGTACTTC
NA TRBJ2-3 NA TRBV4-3 CASSRGAGATDTQYF TGCGCCAGCAGCCGGGGGGCGGGAGCCACGGATACGCAGTATTTT
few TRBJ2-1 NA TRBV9 CASSVGWTATNEQFF TGTGCCAGCAGCGTAGGATGGACAGCCACCAATGAGCAGTTCTTC
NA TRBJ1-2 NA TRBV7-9 CASSLIGLNGYTF TGTGCCAGCAGCTTAATAGGACTCAATGGCTACACCTTC
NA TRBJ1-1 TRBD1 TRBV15 CATSRVRDRGTEAFF TGTGCCACCAGCAGAGTTCGGGACAGGGGGACTGAAGCTTTCTTT
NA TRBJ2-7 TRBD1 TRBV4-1 CASSPGQTLLREQYF TGCGCCAGCAGCCCGGGACAGACCCTTCTACGAGAGCAGTACTTC
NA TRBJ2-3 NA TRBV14 CASSQDMARGDTQYF TGTGCCAGCAGCCAAGATATGGCCCGCGGAGATACGCAGTATTTT
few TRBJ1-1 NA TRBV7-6 CASTPYRALNTEAFF TGTGCCAGCACTCCCTACAGGGCCTTGAACACTGAAGCTTTCTTT
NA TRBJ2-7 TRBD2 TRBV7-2 CASSFKGTSGSRGEQYF TGTGCCAGCAGCTTCAAAGGCACTAGCGGGAGTCGGGGCGAGCAGTACTTC
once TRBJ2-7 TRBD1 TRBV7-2 CASSLTGQGNYEQYF TGTGCCAGCAGCTTAACGGGACAGGGTAACTACGAGCAGTACTTC
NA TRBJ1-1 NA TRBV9 CASSIGHKNTEAFF TGTGCCAGCAGCATCGGACACAAGAACACTGAAGCTTTCTTT
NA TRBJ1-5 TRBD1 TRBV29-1 CSAQGAGQPQHF TGCAGCGCCCAGGGGGCGGGACAGCCCCAGCATTTT
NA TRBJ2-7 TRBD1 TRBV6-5 CGTGVWLPTYEQYF TGTGGGACAGGGGTCTGGCTCCCTACCTACGAGCAGTACTTC
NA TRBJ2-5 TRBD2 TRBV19 CASRGLAGLQETQYF TGTGCCAGTAGGGGACTAGCGGGGTTGCAAGAGACCCAGTACTTC
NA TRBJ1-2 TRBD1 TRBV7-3 CASSESGTGVKGYTF TGTGCCAGCAGCGAGTCCGGGACAGGGGTGAAGGGCTACACCTTC
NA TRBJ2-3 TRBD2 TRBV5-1 CASSLVAGGITDTQYF TGCGCCAGCAGCTTGGTGGCGGGGGGGATCACAGATACGCAGTATTTT
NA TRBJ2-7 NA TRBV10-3 CAIRHSGELSYEQYF TGTGCCATCAGGCACTCGGGAGAACTATCCTACGAGCAGTACTTC
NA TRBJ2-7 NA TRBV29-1 CSAVESYEQYF TGCAGCGCGGTAGAATCCTACGAGCAGTACTTC
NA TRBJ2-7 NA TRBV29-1 CSVVYGYEQYF TGCAGCGTTGTGTACGGTTACGAGCAGTACTTC
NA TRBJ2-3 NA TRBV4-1 CASSHEPRSGEDTQYF TGCGCCAGCAGCCATGAACCCCGCTCCGGGGAAGATACGCAGTATTTT
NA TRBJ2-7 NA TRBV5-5 CASSPHLGGMPYEQYF TGTGCCAGCAGCCCACACCTGGGAGGCATGCCGTACGAGCAGTACTTC